The following is a T cell receptor (beta chain) sequence with its context. This sample was included in a study of blood T cells in healthy people across ages. On the study more broadly: Capturing about one barcoded beta molecule per two T cells was achieved by template switching.

Caucasian, healthy and from Russia, the donors were aged between 6 and 90. Total RNA extracted from each sample amounted to at least 6 micrograms. Germline V gives CDR1 SGHAT, CDR2 FQNNGV. V lost 7 bases and J lost 2; bases outside the gene matches: 9. The CDR3 runs to 16 residues. It was with a sample-barcoded 5' primer and a J-beta primer mix that a second PCR of about 7 to 12 cycles was run. TCRdb reprocessed the 5' RACE reads via MiXCR and lists one record per CDR3 protein. The data show some 710,000 distinct CDR3 sequences, around 45% seen once. The J gene is TRBJ2-1, the V gene TRBV11-2; 9 bases align to TRBD2. The sequencing input was blood. This TCR derives from an elderly man in good health. In DNA, the CDR3 is TGTGCCAGCACCAATAGACTAGCGGCAGCCTACAATGAGCAGTTCTTC. This translates into CASTNRLAAAYNEQFF.